This T cell receptor beta chain was captured by sequencing in a study of control samples from healthy donors and cancer patients. CDR3 length: 15 amino acids. V shed 5 bases and J shed 2 bases, with 16 bases lying between them. Germline CDR1 reads SGHVS; CDR2 reads FQNEAQ. Sequenced by immunoSEQ multiplex PCR; TCRdb stores in-frame clones only, minus some. The sample yields approximately 140,000 clones, roughly 92% seen once. This clone has just one count. The sequence derives from a man aged 30 to 45 in good health. This rearrangement joins TRBV7-8 to TRBJ2-7, with D uncertain. Source material: blood. This CDR3 reads CASSPVRTNTYEQYF. The CDR3 DNA is TGTGCCAGCAGCCCCGTCAGGACGAATACCTACGAGCAGTACTTC.